The entry below describes one TCR beta chain. Its antigen is currently unknown. The data were taken from a study of T cells expressing NK-cell markers. Points from the study as a whole: It remained uncertain whether the expanded NKG2C+ T cell clones were specific for HCMV antigens.

TCRdb reanalyzed the 5' RACE reads and collapses them to one entry per CDR3 protein, without DNA. This sample's table reports 350,000 to 400,000 distinct CDR3 sequences. The sequencing sample was made of blood T cells: a sorted CD56 or NKG2C T cell subset, CD4+ or CD8+ T cells, or bulk PBMC T cells (not recorded which). The clonotype originates from a woman aged 45-65 years in good health.

The CDR3 sequence: CASSRPGLADFYSYNEQFF. The J gene is TRBJ2-1, the V gene TRBV6-5; TCRdb calls TRBD2, which cannot be checked without DNA. Germline assignment: CDR1 MNHEY and CDR2 SVGAGI. This CDR3 spans 19 amino acids.